These 3 T cell receptor beta chains originate from one sample sequenced in a study of blood T cell repertoires in COVID-19. Assay: immunoSEQ multiplex PCR; the TCRdb copy retains only in-frame clones and omits some. The sample lists approximately 180,000 clones; 80% to 90% were seen once. Sequenced material: peripheral blood. These receptors were collected from a man between 60 and 75 years old with acute or convalescent COVID-19.

The chain uses TRBV7-9 and TRBJ2-7; D possibly corresponds to TRBD2 (7 bases). Germline-derived CDR1 and CDR2 are SEHNR and FQNEAQ (reference sequence). The V end was cut by 4 bases, the J end by 6 bases, with 22 bases between. CDR3 length equals 16 residues. The CDR3 protein is CASSSPSGGLGSEQYF. CDR3 nucleotides: TGTGCCAGCAGCTCCCCCTCCGGGGGGCTCGGGAGCGAGCAGTACTTC.

This clone was detected only once. This chain joins TRBV5-5 and TRBJ2-3; 7 nucleotides line up with TRBD1. The CDR3 length is 14 residues. J lost 3 bases, V lost 5 bases, and 6 bases had no gene match. From germline, CDR1 is SGHKS and CDR2 YYEKEE (reference sequence). In nucleotides, the CDR3 is TGTGCCAGCAGAAGGCAGGGGGTTACAGATACGCAGTATTTT. Its translation: CASRRQGVTDTQYF.

The CDR3 sequence: CSASWANEGTQYF. As DNA, the CDR3 is TGCAGTGCTAGTTGGGCCAATGAGGGTACGCAGTATTTT. V is TRBV20-1 and J is TRBJ2-3; D perhaps matches TRBD2 (5 bases). Per the germline V gene, CDR1 is DFQATT and CDR2 is SNEGSKA (reference sequence). This CDR3 comprises 13 residues. V lost 3 bases and J lost 8, with 15 bases in between.